This T cell receptor (beta chain) was recorded in a study of OX40 agonist ivuxolimab in advanced cancers. TCRdb's copy holds only in-frame clones and misses some; the assay was immunoSEQ multiplex PCR. The sample consists of approximately 91,000 clones, around 90% of them appearing once. The clonotype comes from an adult with an advanced solid tumor such as melanoma, head and neck, liver or kidney cancer. Source: CD4+ or CD8+ T cells sorted from blood, taken in a trial of the OX40 agonist ivuxolimab.

The CDR3 sequence is CASSFAGRNTEAFF. The CDR3, as DNA: TGTGCCAGCAGCTTCGCAGGGCGGAACACTGAAGCTTTCTTT. J is TRBJ1-1 and V is TRBV11-2; possibly TRBD1 for D (5 bases). The V gene lost 3 bases and the J gene lost 1 base, with 9 bases spanning the gap. The CDR3 sequence is 14 residues long. Germline V gene sequence: CDR1 SGHAT, CDR2 FQNNGV.